The rows below give T cell receptor beta chains drawn from one sample of a study of CD8+ T cells in alopecia areata. Assay used: immunoSEQ multiplex PCR; TCRdb lists only in-frame clones, some missing. The table lists under 250,000 clones, around three fifths of them singletons. This material consisted of CD4+ T cells sorted from blood, taken at week 0. The receptors come from a human donor with alopecia areata. CDR3s include the opening cysteine and the closing phenylalanine or tryptophan. The D gene is left open where the match is weak. Clone size, where shown, is once, few, many, or a class for clones that have expanded.

>.|.|TRBJ2-6|TRBV7-3
TGTGCCAGCAGCCCCGGGACTGGGGCCAACGTCCTGACTTTC
CASSPGTGANVLTF
>.|.|TRBJ1-4|TRBV4-2
TGTGCCAGCAGCCAAGGGGCCTCAGGACGGGAAAAACTGTTTTTT
CASSQGASGREKLFF
>.|few|TRBJ2-7|TRBV5-6
TGTGCCAGCAGCTTGCGGTTTATCCTGGGCTCTACCTACGAGCAGTACTTC
CASSLRFILGSTYEQYF
>.|.|TRBJ1-1|TRBV29-1
TGCAGCGCTTCACAGAACACTGAAGCTTTCTTT
CSASQNTEAFF
>.|few|TRBJ1-1|TRBV11-2
TGTGCCAGCAGCTTAGTTAAGTTGATGAGCACTGAAGCTTTCTTT
CASSLVKLMSTEAFF
>TRBD1|.|TRBJ1-2|TRBV5-6
TGTGCCAGCAGCGTACCGGACAGGGTGGATGGCTACACCTTC
CASSVPDRVDGYTF
>.|.|TRBJ2-4|TRBV5-4
TGTGCCAGCAGCTTTTCCCCCGGAGAGGGGGGGACGATATACTTC
CASSFSPGEGGTIYF
>TRBD2|few|TRBJ2-5|TRBV7-8
TGTGCCAGCAGCTTAGCGAATTTTAGCGGGAGGGCTTCAAAAGAGACCCAGTACTTC
CASSLANFSGRASKETQYF
>.|.|TRBJ2-5|TRBV14
TGTGCCAGCAGCCCTCGTACTAGGAGAGAGACCCAGTACTTC
CASSPRTRRETQYF
>TRBD1|few|TRBJ2-2|TRBV29-1
TGCAGCGTTACCTCCGGGACAGGGTATGACACCGGGGAGCTGTTTTTT
CSVTSGTGYDTGELFF